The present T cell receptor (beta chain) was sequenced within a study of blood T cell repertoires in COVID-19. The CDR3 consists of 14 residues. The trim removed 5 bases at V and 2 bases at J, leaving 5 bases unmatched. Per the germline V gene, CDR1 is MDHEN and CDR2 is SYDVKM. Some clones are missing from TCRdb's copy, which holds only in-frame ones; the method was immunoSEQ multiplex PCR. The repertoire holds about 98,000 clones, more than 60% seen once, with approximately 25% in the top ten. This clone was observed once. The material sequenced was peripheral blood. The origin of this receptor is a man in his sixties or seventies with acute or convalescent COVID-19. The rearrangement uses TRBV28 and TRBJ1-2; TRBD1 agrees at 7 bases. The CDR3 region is CASSAWDSNYGYTF. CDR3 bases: TGTGCCAGCAGTGCCTGGGACAGCAACTATGGCTACACCTTC.